This TCR beta chain stems from a study of beta chain features in type 1 diabetes. General study points: People with Type 1 diabetes carried modestly yet significantly shorter TCRB CDR3s in all four CD4+ subsets.

Germline assignment: CDR1 SEHNR and CDR2 FQNEAQ (reference sequence). J lost 1 base, V lost 1 base, and 3 bases had no gene match. The CDR3 covers 15 residues. This clone was observed a handful of times. Its cognate antigen is unknown. As every portion of the isolated RNA was reverse transcribed, the sequencing read expressed TCRB transcripts. The data were produced by immunoSEQ multiplex PCR, yet TCRdb's version contains in-frame clones alone and is incomplete. The sample holds about 260,000 clones, around 20% seen once. The sequenced sample was naive CD4+ T cells from blood. V usage is TRBV7-9 and J usage is TRBJ2-7; TRBD2 aligns across 8 bases. This TCR derives from a woman in her forties with type 1 diabetes. This CDR3 is CASSLEGGGSYEQYF. The CDR3 nucleotides are TGTGCCAGCAGCTTAGAGGGCGGGGGGTCCTACGAGCAGTACTTC.